A single sample gave rise to the 17 T cell receptor beta chains below, sequenced in a study of T cell changes during pregnancy in multiple sclerosis. The protocol was immunoSEQ multiplex PCR, while the TCRdb copy is restricted to in-frame clones and leaves out a portion. This table holds tens of thousands of clones, roughly 87% found once. This specimen consisted of CD8+ T cells from peripheral blood mononuclear cells, obtained before pregnancy. The receptors were sampled from a female donor with multiple sclerosis, enrolled in a pregnancy study.

The chain recombines TRBV4-3 with TRBJ2-3; TRBD2 is a possible D gene (5 bases). This CDR3 spans 15 amino acids. The V gene's germline CDR1 is LGHNA and CDR2 YSLEER. V lost 3 bases to trimming and J lost 2 bases, with 12 bases between them. CDR3 nucleotide sequence: TGCGCCAGCAGCCACGCACTAGTATACACAGATACGCAGTATTTT. It codes for CASSHALVYTDTQYF.

The V call is TRBV5-4, the J call TRBJ2-3; 13 bases align to TRBD2. This CDR3 contains 14 residues. The germline gives CDR1 SGHNT, CDR2 YYREEE (reference sequence). V gave up 7 bases and J gave up 5 bases; unmatched junction bases: 4. The CDR3 reads CASELAGGGDTQYF. The CDR3 coding sequence is TGTGCCAGCGAACTAGCGGGAGGGGGAGATACGCAGTATTTT.

The chain employs TRBV7-8 and TRBJ1-3; D might be TRBD1 (5 bases). The V and J ends lost 1 base and 2 bases respectively, with 24 bases between them. CDR3 length equals 20 residues. Germline loops: CDR1 SGHVS, CDR2 FQNEAQ. CDR3 loop: CASSLGPDTYLTTTGNTIYF. The CDR3 DNA is TGTGCCAGCAGCTTAGGGCCGGACACATACCTTACAACAACTGGAAACACCATATATTTT.

V gene TRBV27 combines with J gene TRBJ2-5; D not certain. Trimming removed 1 base from V and 4 bases from J, with 10 bases in between. From germline, CDR1 is MNHEY and CDR2 SMNVEV (reference sequence). The CDR3 has 14 amino acids. This CDR3 reads CASSLLGLGETQYF. Written as DNA, the CDR3 is TGTGCCAGCAGTTTATTGGGTCTAGGAGAGACCCAGTACTTC.

The CDR3 bases are TGCGCCAGCAGCCAGGGCACGAACACTGAAGCTTTCTTT. Its protein is CASSQGTNTEAFF. The gene calls are TRBV4-1 and TRBJ1-1; D not certain. The CDR3 runs to 13 residues. V was pared by 3 bases and J by 1 base, with 6 bases between. Germline CDR1 reads MGHRA; CDR2 reads YSYEKL.

The rearrangement joins TRBV28 to TRBJ1-2; D unresolved. Germline loops: CDR1 MDHEN, CDR2 SYDVKM. Between the trimmed V and J ends, which lost 3 bases and 2 bases, there was a span of 10 bases. The CDR3 loop spans 14 amino acids. This CDR3 is CASSLGLSNYGYTF. The CDR3 DNA reads as TGTGCCAGCAGTTTGGGCCTGTCCAACTATGGCTACACCTTC.

This clone is medium-sized. The genes are TRBV6-4 and TRBJ2-3, with TRBD1 matching 7 bases. Trimming cost V 0 bases and J 4 bases; bases outside gene matches: 1. CDR3 length equals 14 residues. Germline loops: CDR1 MRHNA, CDR2 SNTAGT. Here the CDR3 DNA reads TGTGCCAGCAGTGACTCGACAGGGCCAGATACGCAGTATTTT. This codes for CASSDSTGPDTQYF.

This sequence joins TRBV5-4 and TRBJ2-1, with 9 nucleotides matching TRBD2. Germline V lookup: CDR1 SGHNT, CDR2 YYREEE (reference sequence). Trimming at V came to 1 base and at J to 5 bases, leaving 4 bases not matched to a gene. CDR3 size: 15 residues. The CDR3 DNA reads as TGTGCCAGCAGCTTGCTTAGCGGGAGCAACAATGAGCAGTTCTTC. Encoded protein: CASSLLSGSNNEQFF.

The chain joins TRBV15 to TRBJ1-4, with TRBD1 matching over 8 bases. V was clipped by 4 bases and J by 7 bases; unmatched bases: 5. The CDR3 extends over 14 amino acids. Germline V CDR1 and CDR2: LNHNV, YYDKDF (reference sequence). In DNA form, the CDR3 reads TGTGCCACCAGCATACGGACAGGGCTTGAAAAACTGTTTTTT. Protein: CATSIRTGLEKLFF.

This clone was observed a single time. The sample holds other DNA sequences that translate to the same CDR3. CDR3 coding DNA: TGCGCCAGCAGCCAAACCGGGGAGCTGTTTTTT. This codes for CASSQTGELFF. V usage is TRBV5-1 and J usage is TRBJ2-2; D is unclear. Trimming left V 4 bases short and J 5 bases short, with 3 bases between. Germline V gives CDR1 SGHRS, CDR2 YFSETQ. This CDR3 has 11 residues.

This clone was recorded once. This chain connects TRBV7-9 to TRBJ2-2, with 7 positions matching TRBD1. J gave up 3 bases and V 5 bases, and 9 bases lay outside the gene matches. In germline, CDR1 is SEHNR, CDR2 FQNEAQ (reference sequence). There are 16 residues in the CDR3. The CDR3 DNA follows: TGTGCCAGCAGCCATCGGGGACAGACCCACACCGGGGAGCTGTTTTTT. This translates into CASSHRGQTHTGELFF.

The chain has TRBV7-9 and TRBJ2-3; the D is unclear. This CDR3 is 13 amino acids long. Germline V gene data show CDR1 as SEHNR and CDR2 as FQNEAQ (reference sequence). The V end was cut by 7 bases, the J end by 2 bases, with 10 bases between. The DNA for the CDR3 is TGTGCCAGCACCCCACTCTTCACAGATACGCAGTATTTT. Translating gives CASTPLFTDTQYF.

CDR3 protein: CASSRETGMRGEQYF. The DNA for the CDR3 is TGCGCCAGCAGCCGAGAGACAGGGATGAGGGGCGAGCAGTACTTC. V is TRBV4-1 and J is TRBJ2-7; 7 nucleotides align to TRBD1. This CDR3 spans 15 amino acids. Germline-derived CDR1 and CDR2 are MGHRA and YSYEKL. V gave up 4 bases and J gave up 6 bases; unmatched junction bases: 12.

For the CDR3, the DNA is TGCGCCAGCATGGGGGGGTCTCCCTACGAGCAGTACTTC. The encoded protein is CASMGGSPYEQYF. This rearrangement joins TRBV5-1 to TRBJ2-7, with 7 nucleotides matching TRBD2. Looked up from germline, CDR1 is SGHRS and CDR2 is YFSETQ. The trim removed 6 bases at V and 2 bases at J, leaving 5 bases unmatched. The CDR3 is 13 amino acids.

This clone was counted once. This chain joins TRBV5-1 and TRBJ2-7, with 8 nucleotides matching TRBD1. V gave up 5 bases and J gave up 6 bases; unmatched junction bases: 7. The CDR3 runs 13 residues. CDR1 SGHRS and CDR2 YFSETQ come from the germline V gene. This chain's CDR3 is CASRPGQGGEQYF. CDR3 in DNA: TGCGCCAGCAGGCCCGGACAGGGTGGCGAGCAGTACTTC.

The V gene is TRBV5-4, the J gene TRBJ2-7; TRBD2 matches at 14 bases. Losses at the gene ends were 4 bases for V and 4 bases for J; bases not matched to a gene: 4. This CDR3 has 15 residues. CDR1 and CDR2 (germline): SGHNT, YYREEE (reference sequence). The CDR3: CASSVTSGGVYEQYF. DNA for the CDR3: TGTGCCAGCAGCGTGACTAGCGGGGGGGTATACGAGCAGTACTTC.

The chain is built from TRBV30 and TRBJ1-5; D is ambiguous. The CDR3 contains 13 residues. Deletions cut 2 bases from V and 6 bases from J, with 11 bases between. Germline V gene data show CDR1 as GTSNPN and CDR2 as SVGIG (reference sequence). The CDR3 nucleotides are TGTGCCTGGAGTCTCGGGGATACTCAGCCCCAGCATTTT. Its protein is CAWSLGDTQPQHF.